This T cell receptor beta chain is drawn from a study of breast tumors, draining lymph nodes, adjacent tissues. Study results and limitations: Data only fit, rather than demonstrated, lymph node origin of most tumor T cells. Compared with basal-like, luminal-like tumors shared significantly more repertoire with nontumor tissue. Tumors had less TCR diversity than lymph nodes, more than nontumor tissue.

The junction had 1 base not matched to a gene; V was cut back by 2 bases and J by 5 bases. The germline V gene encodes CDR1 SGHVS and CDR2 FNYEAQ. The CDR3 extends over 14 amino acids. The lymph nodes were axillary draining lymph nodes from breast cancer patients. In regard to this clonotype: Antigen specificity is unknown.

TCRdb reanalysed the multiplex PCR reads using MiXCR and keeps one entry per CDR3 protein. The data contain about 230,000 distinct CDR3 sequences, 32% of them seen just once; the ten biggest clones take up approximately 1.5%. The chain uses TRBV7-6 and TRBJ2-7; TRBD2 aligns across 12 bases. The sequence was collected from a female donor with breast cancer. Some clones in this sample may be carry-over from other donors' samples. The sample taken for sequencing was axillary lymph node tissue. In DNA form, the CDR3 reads TGTGCCAGCAGCTTAAGACTAGCGGGAGACGAGCAGTACTTC. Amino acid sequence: CASSLRLAGDEQYF.